The 30 T cell receptor beta chains in this list originate from one sample, sequenced in a study of OX40 agonist ivuxolimab in advanced cancers. Profiled with immunoSEQ multiplex PCR; TCRdb holds only in-frame clones, not every one. The sample lists over 65,000 clones, around 85% seen once, with 2% to 2.5% in the top ten. Sample: CD4+ or CD8+ T cells sorted from blood, taken in a trial of the OX40 agonist ivuxolimab. The origin of the receptors is an adult with an advanced solid tumor such as melanoma, head and neck, liver or kidney cancer.

This chain connects TRBV2 to TRBJ1-5; TRBD1 matches 7 bases. CDR1 is SNHLY and CDR2 is FYNNEI in the germline V gene. This CDR3 region has 13 residues. Trimming at V came to 10 bases and at J to 3 bases, leaving 6 bases not matched to a gene. CDR3 coding DNA: TGTGCCACCCAGGGGGACCACAATCAGCCCCAGCATTTT. Protein: CATQGDHNQPQHF.

This clone was seen once. V usage is TRBV4-1 and J usage is TRBJ2-7; maybe TRBD1 (5 bases). V lost 2 bases and J 3 bases, leaving 20 bases between the germline ends. Looked up from germline, CDR1 is MGHRA and CDR2 is YSYEKL. The CDR3 length is 17 residues. CDR3 amino acids: CASSQQTDSGRVYEQYF. CDR3 bases: TGCGCCAGCAGCCAACAAACAGACTCGGGCAGGGTCTACGAGCAGTACTTC.

The chain joins TRBV30 to TRBJ2-3, with 8 bases matching TRBD2. The CDR3 length is 14 residues. Trimming removed 0 bases from V and 4 bases from J; junction bases left unmatched: 3. CDR1 and CDR2 from the germline V gene are GTSNPN and SVGIG (reference sequence). The CDR3 protein is CAWSVRGGADTQYF. For the CDR3, the DNA is TGTGCCTGGAGTGTACGGGGGGGAGCAGATACGCAGTATTTT.

This chain links TRBV30 with TRBJ2-7; D call uncertain. From germline, CDR1 is GTSNPN and CDR2 SVGIG (reference sequence). V was shortened by 3 bases and J by 0 bases, with 6 bases between the two germline ends. This CDR3 has 12 residues. The CDR3 loop reads CAWSASSYEQYF. In DNA form, the CDR3 reads TGTGCCTGGAGCGCAAGCTCCTACGAGCAGTACTTC.

This chain connects TRBV21-1 to TRBJ2-1; the DNA was not used to check the table's D call, TRBD1. TRBV21-1 corresponds to a pseudogene. This CDR3 is 16 amino acids long. CDR3 amino acids: CASSFRPGTAYNEQFF. Here the CDR3 DNA reads TGTGCCAGCAGCTTCCGACCCGGGACAGCCTACAATGAGCAGTTCTTC.

The chain joins TRBV5-1 to TRBJ1-5, with a possible D match to TRBD1 (6 bases). Germline CDR1 and CDR2: SGHRS and YFSETQ. The CDR3 has 13 amino acids. Deletions cut 5 bases from V and 3 bases from J, with 9 bases between. The CDR3 DNA reads TGCGCCAGCAGTGCAGGGGACAATCAGCCCCAGCATTTT. Translation gives CASSAGDNQPQHF.

Here the CDR3 DNA reads TGCAGCGCCCCGGGACAGGGGCACGGGGAGCTGTTTTTT. Amino acids: CSAPGQGHGELFF. The V call is TRBV29-1, the J call TRBJ2-2; 10 nucleotides align to TRBD1. V was clipped by 7 bases and J by 7 bases; unmatched bases: 6. Germline CDR1 is SQVTM and CDR2 is ANQGSEA. This CDR3 spans 13 amino acids.

This chain connects TRBV9 to TRBJ1-2; D not certain. Between the trimmed V and J ends, which lost 0 bases and 0 bases, there was a span of 9 bases. Germline V gives CDR1 SGDLS, CDR2 YYNGEE. The CDR3 sequence is 15 residues long. The DNA for the CDR3 is TGTGCCAGCAGCGTAGATCCCGGCTCTAACTATGGCTACACCTTC. Residues: CASSVDPGSNYGYTF.

The J gene is TRBJ2-2, the V gene TRBV7-9; no clear D. The CDR3 loop spans 14 amino acids. Germline V gene sequence: CDR1 SEHNR, CDR2 FQNEAQ (reference sequence). The ends were cut back, 1 base at V and 1 base at J, with 4 bases in the middle. The CDR3 sequence: CASSLGGNTGELFF. The CDR3 nucleotides read TGTGCCAGCAGCTTAGGGGGGAACACCGGGGAGCTGTTTTTT.

The chain uses TRBV7-9 and TRBJ2-1; possibly TRBD2 for D (6 bases). V dropped 3 bases and J dropped 0 bases, with 12 bases sitting between them. The CDR3 covers 16 residues. Germline CDR1 reads SEHNR; CDR2 reads FQNEAQ (reference sequence). The CDR3 protein is CASSFAGFSSYNEQFF. As DNA, the CDR3 is TGTGCCAGCAGCTTCGCGGGGTTTAGCTCCTACAATGAGCAGTTCTTC.

The chain recombines TRBV5-4 with TRBJ2-1; 9 nucleotides agree with TRBD2. CDR3 length: 13 residues. With V trimmed by 3 bases and J by 8 bases, 3 bases remained unmatched. Germline-derived CDR1 and CDR2 are SGHNT and YYREEE (reference sequence). The CDR3 DNA follows: TGTGCCAGCAGCTCGGGACTAGCCGATGAGCAGTTCTTC. Its translation is CASSSGLADEQFF.

The genes are TRBV7-8 and TRBJ2-2; maybe TRBD2 (7 bases). V lost 6 bases, J lost 4 bases, and 18 bases lay in between. The CDR3 is 16 amino acids. Germline CDR1 reads SGHVS; CDR2 reads FQNEAQ. The CDR3 DNA is TGTGCCAGCAGTTATTCTGGCGGGGGCGTCACCGGGGAGCTGTTTTTT. Translated: CASSYSGGGVTGELFF.

Only one count was recorded for this clone. The chain carries TRBV5-4 and TRBJ1-1, with D perhaps matching TRBD1 (5 bases). This CDR3 spans 13 amino acids. Germline V gives CDR1 SGHNT, CDR2 YYREEE (reference sequence). V was pared by 4 bases and J by 4 bases, with 11 bases between. CDR3 nucleotide sequence: TGTGCCAGCAGCCTCCAGGGTGGCACTGAAGCTTTCTTT. It specifies CASSLQGGTEAFF.

This rearrangement joins TRBV2 to TRBJ1-3; D is uncertain. Germline CDR1 and CDR2: SNHLY and FYNNEI. V was trimmed by 7 bases and J by 0 bases, leaving 13 bases between them. This CDR3 has 15 residues. The CDR3 region has the DNA TGTGCCAGCAATCCTGACCTGAGCTCTGGAAACACCATATATTTT. Translation gives CASNPDLSSGNTIYF.

This clone showed up just once. V usage is TRBV27 and J usage is TRBJ1-3; a weak D match, TRBD1 (6 bases). Germline CDR1 is MNHEY and CDR2 is SMNVEV (reference sequence). V lost 6 bases, J lost 0 bases, and 21 bases lay in between. This CDR3 contains 18 residues. The CDR3 nucleotides read TGTGCCAGCAGCCGGTGGGGACAAGGGCAACTCTCTGGAAACACCATATATTTT. This translates into CASSRWGQGQLSGNTIYF.

The V call is TRBV10-3, the J call TRBJ1-1, with TRBD1 matching over 7 bases. This CDR3 has 14 residues. The ends lost 6 bases at V and 4 bases at J; junction bases unmatched: 8. Per germline, CDR1 ENHRY and CDR2 SYGVKD. CDR3 sequence: CAISQGGALTEAFF. The DNA for the CDR3 is TGTGCCATCAGCCAAGGGGGCGCGCTCACTGAAGCTTTCTTT.

Only a few counts were recorded for this clone. The V call is TRBV28, the J call TRBJ1-5, with a possible D match to TRBD1 (6 bases). Trimming shortened V by 8 bases and J by 6 bases, and 17 bases separated the two germline ends. This CDR3 has 14 residues. Germline values: CDR1 MDHEN, CDR2 SYDVKM. CDR3 amino acids: CASGNRVLRQPQHF. Written as DNA, the CDR3 is TGTGCCAGCGGAAACAGGGTTCTCCGTCAGCCCCAGCATTTT. The complete variable domain, with remaining parts taken from reference TRBV28 and TRBJ1-5, reads DVKVTQSSRYLVKRTGEKVFLECVQDMDHENMFWYRQDPGLGLRLIYFSYDVKMKEKGDIPEGYSVSREKKERFSLILESASTNQTSMYLCASGNRVLRQPQHFGDGTRLSIL.

The gene calls are TRBV6-5 and TRBJ2-7, with TRBD1 as a possible D gene (6 bases). CDR1 MNHEY and CDR2 SVGAGI come from the germline V gene. The CDR3 spans 13 residues. The V end lost 2 bases, the J end lost 3 bases, and 8 bases lay between the germline ends. This CDR3 reads CASSYQGNYEQYF. CDR3 sequence (DNA): TGTGCCAGCAGTTACCAGGGGAACTACGAGCAGTACTTC.

The chain is built from TRBV19 and TRBJ2-3, with TRBD2 matching over 9 bases. Germline V gene lookup returns CDR1 LNHDA and CDR2 SQIVND (reference sequence). V dropped 4 bases and J dropped 1; count of bases not matched to a gene: 3. This CDR3 is built from 15 residues. CDR3 in amino acids: CASSKASGGTDTQYF. The CDR3 coding sequence is TGTGCCAGTAGTAAGGCTAGCGGGGGCACAGATACGCAGTATTTT.

The rearrangement links TRBV9 to TRBJ2-1, with 8 bases identical to TRBD2. There are 16 residues in the CDR3. V gave up 0 bases and J gave up 8 bases; unmatched junction bases: 10. CDR1 is SGDLS and CDR2 is YYNGEE in the germline V gene. The CDR3 reads CASSVARLAGTDEQFF. As DNA, the CDR3 is TGTGCCAGCAGCGTAGCCCGGCTAGCGGGTACGGATGAGCAGTTCTTC.

The CDR3 DNA sequence: TGTGCCAGCACCATTGTGGGATTTCGGTCCTACGAGCAGTACTTC. Its protein product is CASTIVGFRSYEQYF. The chain recombines TRBV28 with TRBJ2-7; no clear D gene. Trimming pared 7 bases from V and 1 base from J, leaving 17 bases between. This CDR3 spans 15 amino acids. Germline CDR1 and CDR2: MDHEN and SYDVKM. Looking up the rest from reference TRBV28 and TRBJ2-7 gives the full variable domain: DVKVTQSSRYLVKRTGEKVFLECVQDMDHENMFWYRQDPGLGLRLIYFSYDVKMKEKGDIPEGYSVSREKKERFSLILESASTNQTSMYLCASTIVGFRSYEQYFGPGTRLTVT.

The chain has TRBV9 and TRBJ1-3; D gene uncertain. This CDR3 comprises 12 residues. V lost 0 bases and J lost 4, with 2 bases in between. CDR1 is SGDLS and CDR2 is YYNGEE in the germline V gene. CDR3 amino acids: CASSVEGNTIYF. CDR3 nucleotide sequence: TGTGCCAGCAGCGTAGAAGGAAACACCATATATTTT.

This clone was recorded a few times. This chain connects TRBV27 to TRBJ1-5; no clear D. V lost 3 bases, J lost 4 bases, and 13 bases lay in between. Germline V gives CDR1 MNHEY, CDR2 SMNVEV (reference sequence). CDR3 length equals 15 residues. CDR3 sequence reads: CASSLRATFNQPQHF. For the CDR3, the DNA is TGTGCCAGCAGTTTGAGGGCAACTTTTAATCAGCCCCAGCATTTT.

The chain combines TRBV7-6 with TRBJ2-7, with D unresolved. CDR3 length: 14 residues. Trimming left V 2 bases short and J 2 bases short, with 10 bases between. The germline gives CDR1 SGHVS, CDR2 FNYEAQ. The CDR3 here is CASSLSVNTYEQYF. CDR3 bases: TGTGCCAGCAGCTTATCGGTAAATACCTACGAGCAGTACTTC. Drawing the rest from reference TRBV7-6 and TRBJ2-7, the complete variable domain is GAGVSQSPRYKVTKRGQDVALRCDPISGHVSLYWYRQALGQGPEFLTYFNYEAQQDKSGLPNDRFSAERPEGSISTLTIQRTEQRDSAMYRCASSLSVNTYEQYFGPGTRLTVT.

This clone appeared a single time. This chain joins TRBV30 and TRBJ2-3; 7 nucleotides align to TRBD2. The germline V gene has CDR1 GTSNPN and CDR2 SVGIG (reference sequence). V lost 4 bases to trimming and J lost 1 base; unmatched junction nucleotides: 8. The CDR3 has 15 residues. Here the CDR3 reads CAWNLGGRGTDTQYF. In nucleotides, the CDR3 is TGTGCCTGGAATCTTGGCGGGAGAGGCACAGATACGCAGTATTTT.

The V call is TRBV14, the J call TRBJ2-7; D not resolved. Trimming took 4 bases from V and 4 from J, leaving 11 bases between them. The V gene's germline CDR1 is SGHDN and CDR2 FVKESK. This CDR3 contains 13 residues. In DNA form, the CDR3 reads TGTGCCAGCAGCCCCCGACTCCAATACGAGCAGTACTTC. This gives the protein CASSPRLQYEQYF.

Only one count was recorded for this clone. The V call is TRBV28, the J call TRBJ1-1; no firm D call. Trimming took off 6 bases at V and 0 bases at J, with 2 bases between the two ends. The CDR3 sequence is 11 residues long. Germline CDR1 is MDHEN and CDR2 is SYDVKM. CDR3 in DNA: TGTGCCAGCAGGTTGAACACTGAAGCTTTCTTT. Protein product: CASRLNTEAFF. Full variable domain (remainder filled in from reference TRBV28 and TRBJ1-1): DVKVTQSSRYLVKRTGEKVFLECVQDMDHENMFWYRQDPGLGLRLIYFSYDVKMKEKGDIPEGYSVSREKKERFSLILESASTNQTSMYLCASRLNTEAFFGQGTRLTVV.

The chain is built from TRBV5-1 and TRBJ2-5, with a weak D call TRBD1 (6 bases). This CDR3 contains 14 residues. Per the germline V gene, CDR1 is SGHRS and CDR2 is YFSETQ. V dropped 4 bases and J dropped 5 bases, with 15 bases sitting between them. CDR3 amino acids: CASSGTRTWETQYF. The DNA for the CDR3 is TGCGCCAGCAGCGGGACAAGGACTTGGGAGACCCAGTACTTC. Full variable domain (rest looked up from reference TRBV5-1 and TRBJ2-5): KAGVTQTPRYLIKTRGQQVTLSCSPISGHRSVSWYQQTPGQGLQFLFEYFSETQRNKGNFPGRFSGRQFSNSRSEMNVSTLELGDSALYLCASSGTRTWETQYFGPGTRLLVL.

V is TRBV18 and J is TRBJ1-1; 8 nucleotides align to TRBD1. The CDR3 contains 15 residues. Germline values: CDR1 KGHSH, CDR2 LQKENI. Trimming cost V 5 bases and J 2 bases; bases outside gene matches: 7. The CDR3 nucleotides read TGTGCCAGCTCATTACAACAGGGGGATAACACTGAAGCTTTCTTT. This codes for CASSLQQGDNTEAFF.

The genes are TRBV5-4 and TRBJ2-3; unclear D gene. CDR3 length: 15 residues. The germline gives CDR1 SGHNT, CDR2 YYREEE (reference sequence). Deletions cut 4 bases from V and 4 bases from J, with 16 bases between. Here the CDR3 DNA reads TGTGCCAGCAGCCCCCTCCCAAAGGCGGCAGATACGCAGTATTTT. It encodes CASSPLPKAADTQYF.